This TCR beta chain was obtained from a study of T cell changes during pregnancy in multiple sclerosis. Clones were sequenced by immunoSEQ multiplex PCR, and TCRdb holds only the in-frame ones, with some missing. This table holds about 50,000 clones, approximately 93% found once. CDR1 and CDR2 (germline): SGHDT, YYEEEE. The CDR3 contains 15 residues. Trimming stripped 4 bases from V and 6 bases from J, with 19 bases between. The chain combines TRBV5-6 with TRBJ1-2, with D possibly being TRBD1 (5 bases). The TCR was taken from a female donor with multiple sclerosis, enrolled in a pregnancy study. Here the sequenced sample was CD4+ T cells from peripheral blood mononuclear cells, taken in the third trimester of pregnancy. CDR3 loop: CASSTLGAGGDGYTF. The DNA for the CDR3 is TGTGCCAGCAGCACCTTAGGAGCGGGGGGGGATGGCTACACCTTC.